This T cell receptor beta chain is from a study of naive and memory T cell subsets. Trimming removed 0 bases at V and 8 bases at J, with 8 bases between. Germline V gene data show CDR1 as SGHVS and CDR2 as FQNEAQ. The CDR3 consists of 12 residues. EMRA cells were CD45RA+CD27-, and effector memory cells CD45RA-CD27-. An equimolar mix of two oligonucleotides served as the beta constant-region primer for TRBC1 and TRBC2. The ligated cDNA underwent four PCR rounds using SP2 and nested alpha and beta constant-region primers. TCRdb re-analysed the UMI-ligation and nested PCR reads in MiXCR, keeping a single row per CDR3 protein. This sample has about 10,000 distinct CDR3 sequences; 4.5% to 7% occur once, and the top ten carry roughly three fifths. Study outcomes and limitations: Clonotypes here are unpaired alpha or beta chain sequences. The power law exponent of TCR abundance differed between naive and memory cells. Over 95% of naive TCR sequences appeared only once after error correction, unlike memory subsets.

This clonotype was counted ten times or more. No antigen is known for it. This sequence was found in a human donor in good health. The V call is TRBV7-8, the J call TRBJ2-7; D is undetermined. The sequenced sample consisted of CD4+ TEMRA cells from blood. Regarding subset: effector memory re-expressing CD45RA, CD45RA+ CD27-. CDR3 sequence reads: CASSLATSQQYF. The CDR3 bases are TGTGCCAGCAGCTTAGCGACGAGCCAGCAGTACTTC. The complete variable domain, with remaining parts taken from reference TRBV7-8 and TRBJ2-7, reads GAGVSQSPRYKVAKRGQDVALRCDPISGHVSLFWYQQALGQGPEFLTYFQNEAQLDKSGLPSDRFFAERPEGSVSTLKIQRTQQEDSAVYLCASSLATSQQYFGPGTRLTVT.